These 17 T cell receptor beta chains came from one sample sequenced in a study of graft-versus-host responses after intestinal transplantation. Profiled with immunoSEQ multiplex PCR; TCRdb holds only in-frame clones, not every one. The sample records some 90,000 clones, 80% to 85% being singletons. Their specific antigens are unknown. The sample was unstimulated CD4+ T cells sorted from spleen or lymph node cells, taken before intestinal transplant. These TCRs come from a human donor who received an intestinal transplant.

This clone has a single count. The gene calls are TRBV28 and TRBJ2-7, with TRBD2 identical over 7 bases. V lost 4 bases, J lost 3 bases, and 15 bases stayed unmatched. Germline-derived CDR1 and CDR2 are MDHEN and SYDVKM. This CDR3 is 17 amino acids long. CDR3 sequence: CASSSPDPAGDFYEQYF. The CDR3 nucleotides read TGTGCCAGCAGTTCCCCCGATCCGGCGGGAGATTTCTACGAGCAGTACTTC.

This clone occurred a few times. The chain recombines TRBV5-1 with TRBJ2-2, with D unclear. Trimming cost V 0 bases and J 0 bases, with 9 bases left between them. From germline, CDR1 is SGHRS and CDR2 YFSETQ. The CDR3 has 16 residues. CDR3 sequence reads: CASSLGARTNTGELFF. The DNA of the CDR3 is TGCGCCAGCAGCTTGGGGGCCAGGACGAACACCGGGGAGCTGTTTTTT.

This chain uses TRBV5-1 with TRBJ2-3, with D unresolved. The CDR3 sequence is 16 residues long. With 4 bases removed from V and 0 bases from J, the gap between germline ends came to 15 bases. CDR1 is SGHRS and CDR2 is YFSETQ in the germline V gene. The CDR3 coding sequence is TGCGCCAGCAGCATACCCCGGTTAGAAAGCACAGATACGCAGTATTTT. Translating gives CASSIPRLESTDTQYF.

The gene calls are TRBV10-3 and TRBJ2-7; 8 nucleotides agree with TRBD1. Germline V gene sequence: CDR1 ENHRY, CDR2 SYGVKD. V gave up 10 bases and J gave up 13 bases; unmatched junction bases: 21. The CDR3 sequence is 14 residues long. In DNA form, the CDR3 reads TGTGCCACTGACGAGCCGGGACAGGCCCCTCCTCTATACTTC. Translated, it gives CATDEPGQAPPLYF.

The J gene is TRBJ2-2, the V gene TRBV5-1, with TRBD1 matching over 7 bases. CDR1 and CDR2 (germline): SGHRS, YFSETQ. V lost 4 bases, J lost 4 bases, and 7 bases stayed unmatched. The CDR3 covers 15 residues. The CDR3 is CASSPNRGSTGELFF. In DNA, the CDR3 is TGCGCCAGCAGCCCTAACAGGGGTAGCACCGGGGAGCTGTTTTTT.

This rearrangement joins TRBV5-8 to TRBJ2-7; 10 nucleotides align to TRBD2. Trimming at V came to 4 bases and at J to 1 base, leaving 8 bases not matched to a gene. This CDR3 contains 16 residues. Germline values: CDR1 SGHTS, CDR2 YDEGEE. CDR3 sequence: CASSRQRTSGSYEQYF. The CDR3 coding sequence is TGTGCCAGCAGCCGCCAGCGGACTAGCGGTTCCTACGAGCAGTACTTC.

V and J are TRBV28 and TRBJ2-6; a weak D match, TRBD2 (6 bases). Trimming took 6 bases from V and 0 from J, leaving 12 bases between them. The germline gives CDR1 MDHEN, CDR2 SYDVKM. The CDR3 runs 16 residues. The CDR3 DNA reads TGTGCCAGCAGAATACGGGGGAGCTCTGGGGCCAACGTCCTGACTTTC. This gives the protein CASRIRGSSGANVLTF.

The chain combines TRBV28 with TRBJ1-5, with D hard to call. Per the germline V gene, CDR1 is MDHEN and CDR2 is SYDVKM. V was pared by 6 bases and J by 2 bases, with 14 bases between. This CDR3 has 15 residues. The DNA of the CDR3 is TGTGCCAGCAGAATGAGGGCCGGGGGCAATCAGCCCCAGCATTTT. Translated: CASRMRAGGNQPQHF. Supplemented by reference TRBV28 and TRBJ1-5, the full variable domain reads DVKVTQSSRYLVKRTGEKVFLECVQDMDHENMFWYRQDPGLGLRLIYFSYDVKMKEKGDIPEGYSVSREKKERFSLILESASTNQTSMYLCASRMRAGGNQPQHFGDGTRLSIL.

The chain combines TRBV5-1 with TRBJ2-3; 7 bases are shared with TRBD2. This CDR3 comprises 16 residues. The V segment lost 0 bases and the J segment 2 bases; nucleotides outside the gene matches: 6. The germline gives CDR1 SGHRS, CDR2 YFSETQ. The CDR3 loop reads CASSLDLAVTTDTQYF. The DNA of the CDR3 is TGCGCCAGCAGCTTGGATCTAGCGGTCACCACAGATACGCAGTATTTT.

The rearrangement joins TRBV6-6 to TRBJ1-4; 9 bases are shared with TRBD1. J lost 2 bases, V lost 6 bases, and 4 bases had no gene match. CDR1 and CDR2 (germline): MNHNY, SVGAGI (reference sequence). This CDR3 contains 15 residues. CDR3 DNA sequence: TGTGCCAGCAGAGACAGGGGGAGGACTAATGAAAAACTGTTTTTT. Its translation is CASRDRGRTNEKLFF.

The rearrangement joins TRBV27 to TRBJ1-2, with a possible D match to TRBD1 (5 bases). In germline, CDR1 is MNHEY, CDR2 SMNVEV (reference sequence). Trimming pared 2 bases from V and 5 bases from J, leaving 12 bases between. The CDR3 loop spans 14 amino acids. CDR3 sequence reads: CASSLGHPWYGYTF. For the CDR3, the DNA is TGTGCCAGCAGTTTAGGACACCCTTGGTATGGCTACACCTTC.

In this sample, this clone turned up once. V and J are TRBV2 and TRBJ1-6; D ambiguous. The CDR3 contains 14 residues. V lost 2 bases and J lost 6, with 8 bases in between. Per germline, CDR1 SNHLY and CDR2 FYNNEI. CDR3 sequence: CASSEIGGNSPLHF. In nucleotides, the CDR3 is TGTGCCAGCAGTGAAATAGGAGGTAATTCACCCCTCCACTTT. The full variable domain, its missing parts supplied by reference TRBV2 and TRBJ1-6, is EPEVTQTPSHQVTQMGQEVILRCVPISNHLYFYWYRQILGQKVEFLVSFYNNEISEKSEIFDDQFSVERPDGSNFTLKIRSTKLEDSAMYFCASSEIGGNSPLHFGNGTRLTVT.

The chain uses TRBV7-6 and TRBJ2-7, with 10 bases identical to TRBD1. Unmatched junction bases numbered 3, after V lost 0 bases and J lost 4 bases. CDR1 and CDR2 from the germline V gene are SGHVS and FNYEAQ. The CDR3 contains 15 residues. CDR3 DNA: TGTGCCAGCAGCTTAGCGCCGGGACAGGGGTACGAGCAGTACTTC. Protein sequence: CASSLAPGQGYEQYF. The variable domain in full, with the rest retrieved from reference TRBV7-6 and TRBJ2-7, is GAGVSQSPRYKVTKRGQDVALRCDPISGHVSLYWYRQALGQGPEFLTYFNYEAQQDKSGLPNDRFSAERPEGSISTLTIQRTEQRDSAMYRCASSLAPGQGYEQYFGPGTRLTVT.

The V call is TRBV2, the J call TRBJ2-1; 10 nucleotides match TRBD1. With 6 bases clipped from V and 7 bases from J, the junction kept 9 bases outside the gene matches. Germline V gene lookup returns CDR1 SNHLY and CDR2 FYNNEI. The CDR3 runs to 15 residues. As DNA, the CDR3 is TGTGCCAGCAGGTCCCGATCGGGACAGGGGAATGAGCAGTTCTTC. Translating it yields CASRSRSGQGNEQFF.

The V call is TRBV6-1, the J call TRBJ1-3, with D perhaps TRBD1 (5 bases). V was shortened by 5 bases and J by 3 bases, with 14 bases between the two germline ends. Germline V CDR1 and CDR2: MNHNS, SASEGT. The CDR3 runs 15 residues. The CDR3 DNA follows: TGTGCCAGCAGTTTCGACAGTGGAATTGGAAACACCATATATTTT. As protein: CASSFDSGIGNTIYF.

CDR3 sequence: CATSRTGFPDNEQFF. CDR3 coding DNA: TGTGCCACCAGCAGGACAGGGTTCCCCGACAATGAGCAGTTCTTC. The chain is built from TRBV15 and TRBJ2-1, with 7 bases lining up with TRBD1. The CDR3 covers 15 residues. The V gene end was trimmed by 3 bases and the J gene end by 5 bases; junction bases not matched to a gene: 7. CDR1 and CDR2 from the germline V gene are LNHNV and YYDKDF (reference sequence).

The chain is built from TRBV5-1 and TRBJ2-4; TRBD2 aligns across 7 bases. Per the germline V gene, CDR1 is SGHRS and CDR2 is YFSETQ. V was pared by 0 bases and J by 0 bases, with 3 bases of the junction left unmatched. The CDR3 covers 16 residues. For the CDR3, the DNA is TGCGCCAGCAGCTTGGCGGGAGGTCTAGCCAAAAACATTCAGTACTTC. It specifies CASSLAGGLAKNIQYF.